A selection of T cell receptor beta chains follows, all from one sample in a study of STAT5B mutations in CD4+ large granular lymphocyte leukemia. TCRdb keeps only in-frame clones here, not all; method: immunoSEQ multiplex PCR. The sample lists a few thousand clones; 80% to 90% were seen once. Input material: PBMCs. The receptors derive from a man in his forties with CD4+ T-cell large granular lymphocyte leukemia. Both conserved end residues are part of each CDR3. D genes are given only for firm matches. Size values are once, few and many counts, or a class for expanded clones, and some rows have none.

d_call	v_call	clone_size	j_call	cdr3_aa	cdr3_nt
.	TRBV4-1	.	TRBJ2-1	CASSQGGRGAYNEQFF	TGCGCCAGCAGCCAGGGCGGGCGCGGGGCCTACAATGAGCAGTTCTTC
.	TRBV5-1	.	TRBJ2-1	CASSLVGAEYNEQFF	TGCGCCAGCAGCTTGGTCGGGGCGGAATACAATGAGCAGTTCTTC
.	TRBV11-3	.	TRBJ2-1	CASSPQGFTGSSYNEQFF	TGTGCCAGCAGCCCACAGGGCTTTACGGGGAGCTCCTACAATGAGCAGTTCTTC
.	TRBV10-3	.	TRBJ2-5	CAISDRGETQYF	TGTGCCATCAGTGATCGCGGAGAGACCCAGTACTTC
TRBD1	TRBV10-3	.	TRBJ1-5	CAISALGQGNQPQHF	TGTGCCATCAGTGCACTTGGACAGGGAAATCAGCCCCAGCATTTT
.	TRBV19	once	TRBJ1-6	CASSTHLGTSNSPLHF	TGTGCCAGTAGTACGCATCTCGGGACAAGTAATTCACCCCTCCACTTT
.	TRBV5-1	once	TRBJ1-2	CASSFRDTTNYGYTF	TGCGCCAGCAGCTTCCGGGACACAACTAACTATGGCTACACCTTC
.	TRBV5-4	.	TRBJ2-5	CASSSDRRRGTQYF	TGTGCCAGCAGCTCCGACAGGCGACGAGGGACCCAGTACTTC
TRBD2	TRBV6-1	.	TRBJ2-1	CASSETSAGLAGENNEQFF	TGTGCCAGCAGTGAAACCTCCGCGGGACTAGCGGGAGAGAACAATGAGCAGTTCTTC
.	TRBV10-2	.	TRBJ1-5	CASSESGHRNQPQHF	TGCGCCAGCAGTGAGTCTGGACACCGCAATCAGCCCCAGCATTTT
.	TRBV2	.	TRBJ2-6	CASSERSGANVLTF	TGTGCCAGCAGTGAACGCTCTGGGGCCAACGTCCTGACTTTC
.	TRBV7-9	.	TRBJ1-3	CASSFSAGNTIYF	TGTGCCAGCAGCTTTTCAGCTGGAAACACCATATATTTT
.	TRBV11-1	.	TRBJ2-2	CASSQTGGAGGGELFF	TGTGCCAGCAGCCAGACGGGGGGCGCCGGAGGCGGGGAGCTGTTTTTT
.	TRBV11-3	.	TRBJ2-5	CASSFPRGVETQYF	TGTGCCAGCAGCTTCCCCCGGGGAGTAGAGACCCAGTACTTC
.	TRBV5-1	once	TRBJ2-7	CASSPGVVAGGDEQYF	TGCGCCAGCAGCCCTGGAGTGGTCGCAGGGGGGGACGAGCAGTACTTC
.	TRBV27	.	TRBJ1-1	CASSFSGRTEAFF	TGTGCCAGCAGTTTCTCAGGGCGGACTGAAGCTTTCTTT
.	TRBV4-1	few	TRBJ1-5	CASSPLNRERNQPQHF	TGCGCCAGCAGCCCCTTAAACAGGGAGAGAAATCAGCCCCAGCATTTT
.	TRBV5-4	once	TRBJ2-1	CASSLVRGGYNEQFF	TGTGCCAGCAGTCTGGTGAGGGGCGGCTACAATGAGCAGTTCTTC
.	TRBV4-2	.	TRBJ2-1	CASSQDEGGEVNEQFF	TGTGCCAGCAGCCAAGATGAGGGGGGAGAAGTCAATGAGCAGTTCTTC
.	TRBV4-1	.	TRBJ1-4	CASSQPGENEKLFF	TGCGCCAGCAGCCAACCGGGCGAGAATGAAAAACTGTTTTTT
.	TRBV10-3	once	TRBJ2-7	CAISARGSGEQYF	TGTGCCATCAGTGCTAGGGGGTCGGGCGAGCAGTACTTC
TRBD2	TRBV5-1	.	TRBJ2-1	CASSQGLAGGNEQFF	TGCGCCAGCAGCCAGGGACTAGCGGGAGGTAATGAGCAGTTCTTC
.	TRBV2	.	TRBJ2-1	CASRPGPRNNEQFF	TGTGCCAGCAGGCCCGGACCCAGGAACAATGAGCAGTTCTTC
.	TRBV5-6	.	TRBJ1-1	CASSRGGLSTEAFF	TGTGCCAGCAGCAGGGGGGGGTTAAGCACTGAAGCTTTCTTT
.	TRBV21-1	.	TRBJ2-3	CASSPAPVNPADTQYF	TGTGCCAGCAGCCCTGCCCCAGTGAACCCCGCAGATACGCAGTATTTT
.	TRBV2	.	TRBJ2-5	CASSEERAGPRQETQYF	TGTGCCAGCAGTGAAGAGAGGGCAGGGCCCCGCCAAGAGACCCAGTACTTC
TRBD1	TRBV18	.	TRBJ2-7	CASSAGQGVGYF	TGTGCCAGCTCAGCCGGACAGGGGGTGGGGTACTTC